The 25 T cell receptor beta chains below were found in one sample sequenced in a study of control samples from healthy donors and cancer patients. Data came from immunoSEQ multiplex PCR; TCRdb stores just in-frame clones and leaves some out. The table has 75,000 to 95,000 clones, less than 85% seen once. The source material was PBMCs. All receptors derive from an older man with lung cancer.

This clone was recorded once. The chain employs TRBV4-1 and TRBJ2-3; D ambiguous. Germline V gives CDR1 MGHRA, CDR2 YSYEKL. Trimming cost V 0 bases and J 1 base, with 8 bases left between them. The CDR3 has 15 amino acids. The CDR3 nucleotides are TGCGCCAGCAGCCAAGATCCGACGCGCACAGATACGCAGTATTTT. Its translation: CASSQDPTRTDTQYF.

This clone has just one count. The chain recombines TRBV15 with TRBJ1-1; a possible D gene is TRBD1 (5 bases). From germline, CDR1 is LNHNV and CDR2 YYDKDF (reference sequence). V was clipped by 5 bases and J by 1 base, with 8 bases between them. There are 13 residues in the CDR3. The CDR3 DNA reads TGTGCCACCAGCGGGGGGAGGAACACTGAAGCTTTCTTT. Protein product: CATSGGRNTEAFF.

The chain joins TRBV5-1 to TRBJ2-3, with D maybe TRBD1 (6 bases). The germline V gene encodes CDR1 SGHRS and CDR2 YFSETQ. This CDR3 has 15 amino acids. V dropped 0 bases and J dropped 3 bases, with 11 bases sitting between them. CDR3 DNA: TGCGCCAGCAGCTTGGGCGGCAGGGGAACAGATACGCAGTATTTT. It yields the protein CASSLGGRGTDTQYF.

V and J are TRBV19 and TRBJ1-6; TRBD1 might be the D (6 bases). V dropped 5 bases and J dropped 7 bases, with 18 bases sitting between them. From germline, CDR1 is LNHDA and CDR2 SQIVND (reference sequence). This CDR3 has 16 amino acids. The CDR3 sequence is CASSPWPDRNNSPLHF. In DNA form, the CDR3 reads TGTGCCAGTAGTCCTTGGCCCGACAGGAACAATTCACCCCTCCACTTT.

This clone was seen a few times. The CDR3 here is CASSWDRGPTSTDTQYF. The CDR3 DNA reads as TGTGCCAGCAGTTGGGACAGGGGCCCTACTAGCACAGATACGCAGTATTTT. This chain links TRBV2 with TRBJ2-3, with TRBD1 matching 10 bases. In germline, CDR1 is SNHLY, CDR2 FYNNEI. This CDR3 region has 17 residues. Unmatched junction bases numbered 8, after V lost 5 bases and J lost 0 bases.

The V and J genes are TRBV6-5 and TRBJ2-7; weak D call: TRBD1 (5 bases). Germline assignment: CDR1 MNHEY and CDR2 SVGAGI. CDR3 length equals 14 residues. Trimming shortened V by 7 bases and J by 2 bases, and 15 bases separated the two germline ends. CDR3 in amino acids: CASTAWGGAYEQYF. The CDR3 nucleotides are TGTGCCAGCACCGCCTGGGGCGGAGCCTACGAGCAGTACTTC.

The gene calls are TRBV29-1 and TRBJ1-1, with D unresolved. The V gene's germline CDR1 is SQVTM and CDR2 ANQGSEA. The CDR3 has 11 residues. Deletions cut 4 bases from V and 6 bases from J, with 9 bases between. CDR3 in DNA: TGCAGCGTTGGAGTCGGAGCTGAAGCTTTCTTT. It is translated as CSVGVGAEAFF.

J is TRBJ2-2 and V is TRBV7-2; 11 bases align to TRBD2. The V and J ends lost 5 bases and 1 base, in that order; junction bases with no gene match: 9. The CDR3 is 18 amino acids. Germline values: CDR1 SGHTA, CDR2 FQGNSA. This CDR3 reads CASSGYLAGGLNTGELFF. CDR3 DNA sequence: TGTGCCAGCAGCGGCTATCTAGCGGGGGGATTGAACACCGGGGAGCTGTTTTTT.

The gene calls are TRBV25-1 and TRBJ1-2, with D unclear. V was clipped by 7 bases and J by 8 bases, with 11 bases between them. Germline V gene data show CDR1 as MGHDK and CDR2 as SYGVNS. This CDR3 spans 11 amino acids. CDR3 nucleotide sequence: TGTGCCAGCACCGACCTCGGAGGCTACACCTTC. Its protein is CASTDLGGYTF.

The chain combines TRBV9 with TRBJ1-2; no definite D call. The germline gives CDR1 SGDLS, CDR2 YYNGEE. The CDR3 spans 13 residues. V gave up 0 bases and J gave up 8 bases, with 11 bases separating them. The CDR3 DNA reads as TGTGCCAGCAGCGTAGAGGGCCTGAGGGGCTACACCTTC. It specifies CASSVEGLRGYTF.

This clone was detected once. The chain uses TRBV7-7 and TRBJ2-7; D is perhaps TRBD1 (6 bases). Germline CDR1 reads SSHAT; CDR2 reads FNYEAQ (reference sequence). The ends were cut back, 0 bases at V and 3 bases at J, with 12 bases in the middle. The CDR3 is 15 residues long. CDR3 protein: CASSLAAGAYYEQYF. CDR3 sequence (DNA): TGTGCCAGCAGCTTAGCGGCAGGGGCGTACTACGAGCAGTACTTC. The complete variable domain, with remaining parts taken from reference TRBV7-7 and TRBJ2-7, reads GAGVSQSPRYKVTKRGQDVTLRCDPISSHATLYWYQQALGQGPEFLTYFNYEAQPDKSGLPSDRFSAERPEGSISTLTIQRTEQRDSAMYRCASSLAAGAYYEQYFGPGTRLTVT.

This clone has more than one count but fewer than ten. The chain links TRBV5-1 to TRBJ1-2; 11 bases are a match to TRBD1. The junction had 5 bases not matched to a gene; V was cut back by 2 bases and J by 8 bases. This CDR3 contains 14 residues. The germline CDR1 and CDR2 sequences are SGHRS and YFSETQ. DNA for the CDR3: TGCGCCAGCAGCTTTGGGACAGGGGGGAACGGCTACACCTTC. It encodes CASSFGTGGNGYTF.

CDR3 in DNA: TGTGCCAGCAGTTTATCGATGGGACAGGTCTACGAGCAGTACTTC. Its protein is CASSLSMGQVYEQYF. The chain is built from TRBV27 and TRBJ2-7, with 8 nucleotides matching TRBD1. CDR1 is MNHEY, CDR2 SMNVEV, per germline (reference sequence). The length of the CDR3 is 15 residues. V shed 0 bases, J shed 3 bases, and the junction held 4 bases outside the gene matches.

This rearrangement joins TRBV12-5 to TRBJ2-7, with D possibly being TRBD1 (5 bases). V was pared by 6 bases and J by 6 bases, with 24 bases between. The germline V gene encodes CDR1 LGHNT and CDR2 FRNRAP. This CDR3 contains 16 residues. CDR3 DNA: TGTGCTAGTGGACCCCAAATGGGGCAGGGCCTTCTCGAGCAGTACTTC. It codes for CASGPQMGQGLLEQYF. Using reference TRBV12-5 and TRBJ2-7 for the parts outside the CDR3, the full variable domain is DARVTQTPRHKVTEMGQEVTMRCQPILGHNTVFWYRQTMMQGLELLAYFRNRAPLDDSGMPKDRFSAEMPDATLATLKIQPSEPRDSAVYFCASGPQMGQGLLEQYFGPGTRLTVT.

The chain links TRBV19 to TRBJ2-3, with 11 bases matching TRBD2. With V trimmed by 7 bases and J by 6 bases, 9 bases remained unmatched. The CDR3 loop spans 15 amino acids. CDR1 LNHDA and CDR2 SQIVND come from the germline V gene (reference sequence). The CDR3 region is CASTVAGGRQDTQYF. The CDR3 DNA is TGTGCCAGTACAGTAGCGGGGGGGCGTCAGGATACGCAGTATTTT.

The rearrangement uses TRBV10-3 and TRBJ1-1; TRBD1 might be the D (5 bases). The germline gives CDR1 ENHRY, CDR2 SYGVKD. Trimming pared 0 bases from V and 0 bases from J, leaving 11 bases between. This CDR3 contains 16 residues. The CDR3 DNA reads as TGTGCCATCAGTGAGTCGGCAGGGACCTTGAACACTGAAGCTTTCTTT. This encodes CAISESAGTLNTEAFF.

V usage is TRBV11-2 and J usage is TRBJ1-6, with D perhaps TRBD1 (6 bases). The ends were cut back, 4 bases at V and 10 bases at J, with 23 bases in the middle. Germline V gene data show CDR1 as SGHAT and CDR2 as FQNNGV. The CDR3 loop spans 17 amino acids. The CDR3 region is CASSSLTGRRERSPLHF. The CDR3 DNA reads TGTGCCAGCAGCTCGTTGACAGGCCGCCGAGAAAGGTCACCCCTCCACTTT.

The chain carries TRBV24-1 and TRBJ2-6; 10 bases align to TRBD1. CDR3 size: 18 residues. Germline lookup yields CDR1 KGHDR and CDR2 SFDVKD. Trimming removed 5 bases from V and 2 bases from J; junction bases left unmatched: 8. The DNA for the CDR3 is TGTGCCACCAGTGTCACCGGGACAGGGGTACCTGGGGCCAACGTCCTGACTTTC. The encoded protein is CATSVTGTGVPGANVLTF.

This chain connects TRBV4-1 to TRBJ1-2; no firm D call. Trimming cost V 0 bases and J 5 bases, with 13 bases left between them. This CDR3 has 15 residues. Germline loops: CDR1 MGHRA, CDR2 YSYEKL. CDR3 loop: CASSQDRKDSYGYTF. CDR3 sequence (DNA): TGCGCCAGCAGCCAAGACCGTAAAGACTCATATGGCTACACCTTC.

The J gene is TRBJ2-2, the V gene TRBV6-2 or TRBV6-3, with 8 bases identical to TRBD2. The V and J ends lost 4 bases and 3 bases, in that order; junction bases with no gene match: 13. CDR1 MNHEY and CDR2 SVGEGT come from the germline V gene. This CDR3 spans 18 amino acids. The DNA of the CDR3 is TGTGCCAGCAGTTCGCCCGCAACCGGGACTAGAGACACCGGGGAGCTGTTTTTT. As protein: CASSSPATGTRDTGELFF.

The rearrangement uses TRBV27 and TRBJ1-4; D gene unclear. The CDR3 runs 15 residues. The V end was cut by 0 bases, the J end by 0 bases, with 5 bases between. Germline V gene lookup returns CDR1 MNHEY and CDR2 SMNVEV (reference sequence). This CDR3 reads CASSLSFATNEKLFF. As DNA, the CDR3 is TGTGCCAGCAGTTTATCCTTTGCAACTAATGAAAAACTGTTTTTT. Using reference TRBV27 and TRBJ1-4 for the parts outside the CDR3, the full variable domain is EAQVTQNPRYLITVTGKKLTVTCSQNMNHEYMSWYRQDPGLGLRQIYYSMNVEVTDKGDVPEGYKVSRKEKRNFPLILESPSPNQTSLYFCASSLSFATNEKLFFGSGTQLSVL.

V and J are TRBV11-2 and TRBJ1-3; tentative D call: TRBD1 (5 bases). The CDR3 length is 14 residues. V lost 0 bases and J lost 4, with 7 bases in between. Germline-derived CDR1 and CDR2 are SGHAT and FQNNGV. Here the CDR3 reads CASSLEPGGNTIYF. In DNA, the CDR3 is TGTGCCAGCAGCTTAGAGCCAGGGGGAAACACCATATATTTT.

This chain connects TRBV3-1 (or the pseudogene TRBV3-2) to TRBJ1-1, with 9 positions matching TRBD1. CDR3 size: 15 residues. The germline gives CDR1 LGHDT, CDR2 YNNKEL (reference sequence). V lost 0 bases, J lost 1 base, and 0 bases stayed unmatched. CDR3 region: CASSQEDRGNTEAFF. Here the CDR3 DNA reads TGTGCCAGCAGCCAAGAGGACAGGGGGAACACTGAAGCTTTCTTT.

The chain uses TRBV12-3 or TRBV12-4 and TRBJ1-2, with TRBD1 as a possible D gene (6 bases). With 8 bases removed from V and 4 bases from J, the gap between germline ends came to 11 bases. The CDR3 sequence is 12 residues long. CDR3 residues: CASLGASYGYTF. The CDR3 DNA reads TGTGCCAGCTTGGGGGCCAGCTATGGCTACACCTTC.

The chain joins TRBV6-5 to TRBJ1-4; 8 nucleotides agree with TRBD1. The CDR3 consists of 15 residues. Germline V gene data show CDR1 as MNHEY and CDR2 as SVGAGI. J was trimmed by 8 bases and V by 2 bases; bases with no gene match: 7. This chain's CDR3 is CASSYTTGAREKLFF. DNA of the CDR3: TGTGCCAGCAGTTACACGACAGGGGCTCGGGAAAAACTGTTTTTT.